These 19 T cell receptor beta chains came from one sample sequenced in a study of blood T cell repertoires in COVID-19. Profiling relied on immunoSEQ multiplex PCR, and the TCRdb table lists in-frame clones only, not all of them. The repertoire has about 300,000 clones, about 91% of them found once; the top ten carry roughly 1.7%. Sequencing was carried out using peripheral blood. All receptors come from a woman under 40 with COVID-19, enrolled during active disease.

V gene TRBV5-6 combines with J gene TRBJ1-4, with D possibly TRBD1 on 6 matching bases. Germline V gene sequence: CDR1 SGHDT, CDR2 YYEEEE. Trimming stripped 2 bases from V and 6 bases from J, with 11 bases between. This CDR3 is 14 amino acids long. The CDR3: CASSLKAGDEKLFF. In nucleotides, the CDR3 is TGTGCCAGCAGCTTAAAGGCAGGGGATGAAAAACTGTTTTTT.

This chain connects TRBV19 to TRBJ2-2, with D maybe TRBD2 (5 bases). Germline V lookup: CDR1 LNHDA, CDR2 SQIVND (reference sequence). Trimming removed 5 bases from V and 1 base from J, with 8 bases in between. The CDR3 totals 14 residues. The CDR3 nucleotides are TGTGCCAGTAGTTTCGAGGGGAACACCGGGGAGCTGTTTTTT. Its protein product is CASSFEGNTGELFF.

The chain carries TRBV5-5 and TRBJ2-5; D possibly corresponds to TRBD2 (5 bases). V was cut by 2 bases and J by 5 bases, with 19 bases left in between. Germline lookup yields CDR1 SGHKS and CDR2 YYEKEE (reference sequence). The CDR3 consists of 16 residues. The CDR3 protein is CASSFGLIPAMETQYF. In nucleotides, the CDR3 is TGTGCCAGCAGCTTCGGACTTATCCCGGCGATGGAGACCCAGTACTTC. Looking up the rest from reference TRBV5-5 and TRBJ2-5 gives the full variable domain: DAGVTQSPTHLIKTRGQQVTLRCSPISGHKSVSWYQQVLGQGPQFIFQYYEKEERGRGNFPDRFSARQFPNYSSELNVNALLLGDSALYLCASSFGLIPAMETQYFGPGTRLLVL.

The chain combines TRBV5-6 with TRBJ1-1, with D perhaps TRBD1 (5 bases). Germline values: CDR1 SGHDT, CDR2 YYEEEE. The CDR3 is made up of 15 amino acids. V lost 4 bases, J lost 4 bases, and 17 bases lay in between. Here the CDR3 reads CASSPWGWGGTEAFF. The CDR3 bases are TGTGCCAGCAGCCCGTGGGGGTGGGGGGGCACTGAAGCTTTCTTT. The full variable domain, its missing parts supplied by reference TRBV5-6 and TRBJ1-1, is DAGVTQSPTHLIKTRGQQVTLRCSPKSGHDTVSWYQQALGQGPQFIFQYYEEEERQRGNFPDRFSGHQFPNYSSELNVNALLLGDSALYLCASSPWGWGGTEAFFGQGTRLTVV.

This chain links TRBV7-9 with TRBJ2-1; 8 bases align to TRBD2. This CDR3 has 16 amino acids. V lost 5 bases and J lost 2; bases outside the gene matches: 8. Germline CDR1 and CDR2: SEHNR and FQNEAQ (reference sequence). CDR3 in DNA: TGTGCCAGCAGCAACCCCGGGACTAGTGCCTACAATGAGCAGTTCTTC. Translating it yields CASSNPGTSAYNEQFF.

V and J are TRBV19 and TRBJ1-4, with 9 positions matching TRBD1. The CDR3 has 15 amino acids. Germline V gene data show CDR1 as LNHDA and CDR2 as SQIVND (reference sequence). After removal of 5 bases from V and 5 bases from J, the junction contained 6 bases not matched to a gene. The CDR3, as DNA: TGTGCCAGTAGTCACACCGGGACAGGGAATGAAAAACTGTTTTTT. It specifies CASSHTGTGNEKLFF.

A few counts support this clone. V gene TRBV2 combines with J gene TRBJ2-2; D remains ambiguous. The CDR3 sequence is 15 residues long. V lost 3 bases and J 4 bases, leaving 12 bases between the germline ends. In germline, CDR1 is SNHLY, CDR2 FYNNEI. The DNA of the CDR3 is TGTGCCAGCAGTGAGCAGTGGCGAGGCACCGGGGAGCTGTTTTTT. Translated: CASSEQWRGTGELFF. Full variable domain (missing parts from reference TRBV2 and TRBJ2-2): EPEVTQTPSHQVTQMGQEVILRCVPISNHLYFYWYRQILGQKVEFLVSFYNNEISEKSEIFDDQFSVERPDGSNFTLKIRSTKLEDSAMYFCASSEQWRGTGELFFGEGSRLTVL.

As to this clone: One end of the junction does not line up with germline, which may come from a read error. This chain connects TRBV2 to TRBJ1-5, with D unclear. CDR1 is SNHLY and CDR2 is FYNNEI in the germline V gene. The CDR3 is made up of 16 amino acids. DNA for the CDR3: TGTGCCAGCAGCGAAGATTTACCAGGAGGGAATCAGCCCCAGCATTTT. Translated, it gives CASSEDLPGGNQPQHF.

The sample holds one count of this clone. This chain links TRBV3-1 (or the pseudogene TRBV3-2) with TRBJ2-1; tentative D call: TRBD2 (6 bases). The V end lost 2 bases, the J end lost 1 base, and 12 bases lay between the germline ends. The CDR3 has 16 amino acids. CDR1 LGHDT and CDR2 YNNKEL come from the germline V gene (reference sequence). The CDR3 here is CASSQRPLASYNEQFF. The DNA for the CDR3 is TGTGCCAGCAGCCAACGGCCCCTAGCGTCCTACAATGAGCAGTTCTTC.

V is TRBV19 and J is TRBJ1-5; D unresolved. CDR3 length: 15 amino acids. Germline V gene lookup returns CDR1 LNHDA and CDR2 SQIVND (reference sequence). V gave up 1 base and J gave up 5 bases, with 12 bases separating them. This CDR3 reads CASSIVTGSYQPQHF. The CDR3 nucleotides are TGTGCCAGTAGTATAGTAACTGGGAGCTATCAGCCCCAGCATTTT.

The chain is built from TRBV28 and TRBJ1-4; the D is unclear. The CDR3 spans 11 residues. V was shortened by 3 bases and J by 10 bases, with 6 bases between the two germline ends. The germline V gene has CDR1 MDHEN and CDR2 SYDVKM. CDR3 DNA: TGTGCCAGCAGTTTCGGAGGAAAACTGTTTTTT. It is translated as CASSFGGKLFF.

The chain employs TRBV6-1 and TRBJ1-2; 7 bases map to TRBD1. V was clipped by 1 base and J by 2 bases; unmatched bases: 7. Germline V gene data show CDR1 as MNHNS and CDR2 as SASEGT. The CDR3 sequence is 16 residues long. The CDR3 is CASSEVGGRPNYGYTF. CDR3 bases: TGTGCCAGCAGTGAAGTAGGGGGCCGACCAAACTATGGCTACACCTTC.

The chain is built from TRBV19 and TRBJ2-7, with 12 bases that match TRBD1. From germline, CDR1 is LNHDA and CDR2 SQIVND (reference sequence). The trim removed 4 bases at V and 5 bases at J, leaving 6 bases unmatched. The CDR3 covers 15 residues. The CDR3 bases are TGTGCCAGTAGTAAGGGCGGGACAGGGGGCGACGAGCAGTACTTC. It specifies CASSKGGTGGDEQYF.

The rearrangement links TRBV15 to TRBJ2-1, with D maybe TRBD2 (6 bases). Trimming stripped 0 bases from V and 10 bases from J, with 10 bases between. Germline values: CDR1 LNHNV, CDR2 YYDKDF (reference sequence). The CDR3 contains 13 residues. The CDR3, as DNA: TGTGCCACCAGCAGAGACTACCTAGCGGAGCAGTTCTTC. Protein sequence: CATSRDYLAEQFF.

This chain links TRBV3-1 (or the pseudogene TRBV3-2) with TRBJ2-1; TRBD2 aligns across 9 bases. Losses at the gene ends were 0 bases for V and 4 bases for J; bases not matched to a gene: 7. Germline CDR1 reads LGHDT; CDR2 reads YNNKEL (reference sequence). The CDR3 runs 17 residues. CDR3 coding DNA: TGTGCCAGCAGCCAAGATAGGGGGACTAGCCATTACAATGAGCAGTTCTTC. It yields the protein CASSQDRGTSHYNEQFF.

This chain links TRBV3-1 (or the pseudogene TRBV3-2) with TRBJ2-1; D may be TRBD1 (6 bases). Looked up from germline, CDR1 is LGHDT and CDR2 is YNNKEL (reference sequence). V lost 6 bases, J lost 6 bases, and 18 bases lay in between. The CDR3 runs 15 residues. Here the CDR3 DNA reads TGTGCCAGCAGTCTCAGACAGGCAGGGCCCAATGAGCAGTTCTTC. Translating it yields CASSLRQAGPNEQFF.

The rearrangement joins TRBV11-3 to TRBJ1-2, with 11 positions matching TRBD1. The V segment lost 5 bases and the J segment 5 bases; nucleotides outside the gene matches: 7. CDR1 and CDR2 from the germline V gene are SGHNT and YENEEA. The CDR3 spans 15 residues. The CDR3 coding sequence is TGTGCCAGCAGCGCTCATGGGACAGGGGGGTATGGCTACACCTTC. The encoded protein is CASSAHGTGGYGYTF.

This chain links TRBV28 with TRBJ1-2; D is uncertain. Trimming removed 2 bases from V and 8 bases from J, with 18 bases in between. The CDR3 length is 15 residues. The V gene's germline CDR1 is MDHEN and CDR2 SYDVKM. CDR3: CASSLRNHLIGGYTF. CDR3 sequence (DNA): TGTGCCAGCAGTTTAAGGAACCATCTTATCGGGGGCTACACCTTC.

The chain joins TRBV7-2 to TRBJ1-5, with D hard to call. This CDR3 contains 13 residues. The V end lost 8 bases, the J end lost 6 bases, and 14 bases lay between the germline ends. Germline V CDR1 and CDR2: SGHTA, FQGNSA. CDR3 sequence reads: CASGDAGGQPQHF. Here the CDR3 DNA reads TGTGCCAGCGGAGATGCGGGCGGTCAGCCCCAGCATTTT.